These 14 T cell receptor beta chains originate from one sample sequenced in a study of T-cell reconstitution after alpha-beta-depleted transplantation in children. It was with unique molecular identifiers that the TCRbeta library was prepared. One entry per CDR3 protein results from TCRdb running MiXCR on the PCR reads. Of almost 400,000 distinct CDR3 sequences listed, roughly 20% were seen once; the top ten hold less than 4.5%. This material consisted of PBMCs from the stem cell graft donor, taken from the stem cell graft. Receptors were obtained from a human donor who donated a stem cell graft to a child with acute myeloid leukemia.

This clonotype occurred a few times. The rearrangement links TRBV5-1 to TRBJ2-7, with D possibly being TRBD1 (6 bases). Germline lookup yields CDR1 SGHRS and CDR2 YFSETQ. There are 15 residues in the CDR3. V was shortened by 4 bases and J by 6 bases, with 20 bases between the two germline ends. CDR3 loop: CASSPMTGTYREQYF. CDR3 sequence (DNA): TGCGCCAGCAGCCCGATGACAGGAACCTACCGCGAGCAGTACTTC. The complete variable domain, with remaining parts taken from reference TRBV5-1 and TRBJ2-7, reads KAGVTQTPRYLIKTRGQQVTLSCSPISGHRSVSWYQQTPGQGLQFLFEYFSETQRNKGNFPGRFSGRQFSNSRSEMNVSTLELGDSALYLCASSPMTGTYREQYFGPGTRLTVT.

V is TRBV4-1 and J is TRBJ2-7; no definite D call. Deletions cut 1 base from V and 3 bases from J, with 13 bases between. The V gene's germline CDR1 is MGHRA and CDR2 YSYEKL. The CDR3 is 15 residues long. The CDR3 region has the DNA TGCGCCAGCAGCCAAGTGCTGGTCCCCGACTACGAGCAGTACTTC. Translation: CASSQVLVPDYEQYF.

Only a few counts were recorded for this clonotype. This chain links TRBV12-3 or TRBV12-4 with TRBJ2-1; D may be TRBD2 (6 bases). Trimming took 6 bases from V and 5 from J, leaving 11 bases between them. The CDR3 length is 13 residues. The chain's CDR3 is CASRDYNNNEQFF. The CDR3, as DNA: TGTGCCAGCAGGGACTACAACAACAATGAGCAGTTCTTC.

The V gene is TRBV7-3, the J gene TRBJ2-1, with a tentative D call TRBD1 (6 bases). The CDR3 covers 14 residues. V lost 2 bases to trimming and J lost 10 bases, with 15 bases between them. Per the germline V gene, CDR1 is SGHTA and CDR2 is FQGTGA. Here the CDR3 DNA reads TGTGCCAGCAGCTTACGGCAGGGGAGTAAAGAGCAGTTCTTC. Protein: CASSLRQGSKEQFF.

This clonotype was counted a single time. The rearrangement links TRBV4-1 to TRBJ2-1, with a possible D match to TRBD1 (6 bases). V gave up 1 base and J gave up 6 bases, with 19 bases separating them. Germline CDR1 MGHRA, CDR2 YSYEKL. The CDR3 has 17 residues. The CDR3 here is CASSQGGPGARSNEQFF. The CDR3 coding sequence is TGCGCCAGCAGCCAAGGGGGGCCAGGGGCCCGAAGCAATGAGCAGTTCTTC.

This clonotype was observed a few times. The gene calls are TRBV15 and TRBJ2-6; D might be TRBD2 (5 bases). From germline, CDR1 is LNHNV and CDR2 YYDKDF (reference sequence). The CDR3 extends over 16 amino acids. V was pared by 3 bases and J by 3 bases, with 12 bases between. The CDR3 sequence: CATSRGSGDGANVLTF. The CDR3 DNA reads TGTGCCACCAGCAGGGGGAGTGGGGATGGGGCCAACGTCCTGACTTTC.

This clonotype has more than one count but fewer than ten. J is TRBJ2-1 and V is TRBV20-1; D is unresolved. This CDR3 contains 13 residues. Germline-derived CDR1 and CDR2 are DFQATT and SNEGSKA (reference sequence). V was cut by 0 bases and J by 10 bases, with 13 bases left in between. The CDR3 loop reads CSARDPSKREQFF. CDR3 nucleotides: TGCAGTGCTAGAGATCCGTCTAAGAGGGAGCAGTTCTTC.

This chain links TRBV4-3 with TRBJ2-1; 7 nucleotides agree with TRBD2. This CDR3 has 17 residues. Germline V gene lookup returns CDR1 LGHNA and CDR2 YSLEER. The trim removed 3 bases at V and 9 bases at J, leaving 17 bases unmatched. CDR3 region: CASSQDRWEGPLGEQFF. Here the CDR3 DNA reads TGCGCCAGCAGCCAGGATAGGTGGGAGGGTCCTCTCGGTGAGCAGTTCTTC.

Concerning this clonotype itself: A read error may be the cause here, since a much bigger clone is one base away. The CDR3 loop is CSSSQEIGFDEQYF. The CDR3, as DNA: TGCTCCAGCAGCCAAGAGATCGGTTTCGACGAGCAGTACTTC. The rearrangement links TRBV4-3 to TRBJ2-7; no clear D. The V gene's germline CDR1 is LGHNA and CDR2 YSLEER. This CDR3 has 14 residues.

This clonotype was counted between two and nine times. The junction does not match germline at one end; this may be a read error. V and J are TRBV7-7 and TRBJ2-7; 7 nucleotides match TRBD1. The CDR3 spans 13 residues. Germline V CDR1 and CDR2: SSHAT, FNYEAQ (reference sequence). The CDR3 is CASSLETGNEQYF. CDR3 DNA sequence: TGTGCTAGCAGCTTAGAGACAGGGAACGAGCAGTACTTC.

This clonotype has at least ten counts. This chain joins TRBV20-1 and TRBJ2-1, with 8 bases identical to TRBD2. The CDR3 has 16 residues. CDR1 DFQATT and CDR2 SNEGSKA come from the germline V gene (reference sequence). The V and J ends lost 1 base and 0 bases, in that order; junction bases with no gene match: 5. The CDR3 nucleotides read TGCAGTGCTAGAGTTAGCGGGGCTAGCTCCTACAATGAGCAGTTCTTC. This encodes CSARVSGASSYNEQFF.

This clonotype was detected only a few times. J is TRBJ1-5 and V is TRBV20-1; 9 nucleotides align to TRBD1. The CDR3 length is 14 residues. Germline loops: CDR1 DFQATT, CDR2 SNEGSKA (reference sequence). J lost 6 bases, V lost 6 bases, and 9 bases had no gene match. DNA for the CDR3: TGCAGTGCCAAGGGCACAGGGGGCAGTCAGCCCCAGCATTTT. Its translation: CSAKGTGGSQPQHF.

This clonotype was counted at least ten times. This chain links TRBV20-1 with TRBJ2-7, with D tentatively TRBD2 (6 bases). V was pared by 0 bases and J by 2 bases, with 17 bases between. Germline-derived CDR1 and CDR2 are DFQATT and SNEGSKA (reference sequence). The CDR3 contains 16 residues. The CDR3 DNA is TGCAGTGCTAGAGACAGCGGCGGGACTGTGACCTACGAGCAGTACTTC. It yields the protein CSARDSGGTVTYEQYF.

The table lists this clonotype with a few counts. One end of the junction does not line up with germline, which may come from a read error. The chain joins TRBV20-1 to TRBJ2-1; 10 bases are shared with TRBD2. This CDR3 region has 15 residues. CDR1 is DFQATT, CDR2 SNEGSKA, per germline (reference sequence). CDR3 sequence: CSASPLAGEGHEQLF. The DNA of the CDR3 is TGCAGTGCTAGCCCCCTAGCGGGAGAGGGTCATGAGCAGCTCTTC.